This T cell receptor (beta chain) derives from a study of human T cells and chemical hapten exposure. Time point here: patch test 2, 6 weeks after DPC sensitization. Noted treatment: therapeutic diphenylcyclopropenone sensitization with weekly scalp DPC. Germline V gene data show CDR1 as MNHNY and CDR2 as SVGAGI (reference sequence). The CDR3 length is 16 residues. The V gene lost 0 bases and the J gene lost 0 bases, with 12 bases spanning the gap. One entry per CDR3 protein, called by TCRdb with MiXCR from the RACE reads. The profile shows roughly 50,000 distinct CDR3 sequences, about 9.9% of them singletons.

Sequencing used whole blood, obtained in connection with sensitization to the hapten diphenylcyclopropenone (DPC). This sequence originates from a woman aged 45 to 65 with alopecia areata. Some clones in this sample may be carry-over from other donors' samples. The J gene is TRBJ2-7, the V gene TRBV6-6, with D perhaps matching TRBD2 (5 bases). The CDR3 region has the DNA TGTGCCAGCAGTTACTCAACGGGGTCTAGCTCCTACGAGCAGTACTTC. It translates to CASSYSTGSSSYEQYF.